This T cell receptor (beta chain) was recovered during a study of read filtering for tumor transcriptome and immune sequencing. Germline-derived CDR1 and CDR2 are MRHNA and SNTAGT. V was pared by 4 bases and J by 5 bases, with 5 bases of the junction left unmatched. The CDR3 is made up of 15 amino acids. Molecular barcoded adaptors covering alpha/delta and beta/gamma chains were used on 400 to 450 ng RNA. TCRdb itself ran the reads through MiXCR, one entry per CDR3 protein. The table lists more than 70,000 distinct CDR3 sequences, roughly a fifth of them singletons, with more than 9.5% in the top ten. Many counts were recorded for this clonotype. Bone marrow was sampled from every patient at the time of active disease.

This TCR came from a donor at least 40 years old with multiple myeloma. The chain recombines TRBV6-4 with TRBJ2-1; TRBD2 matches 10 bases. Sequencing was performed on a population of CD138-negative cells sorted from bone marrow. The CDR3 protein is CASSAEAGGNNEQFF. The DNA for the CDR3 is TGTGCCAGCAGTGCTGAAGCGGGGGGGAACAATGAGCAGTTCTTC.